This T cell receptor beta chain was captured by sequencing in a study of identical twins. This clonotype showed up many times. Germline V gives CDR1 ENHRY, CDR2 SYGVKD. Trimming removed 7 bases at V and 0 bases at J, with 9 bases between. This CDR3 is built from 14 residues. TCRdb called the 5' RACE reads again in MiXCR, with one record for every CDR3 protein. The data contain a few hundred thousand distinct CDR3 sequences, roughly 8.7% of them singletons. The same sample was also studied in work on yellow fever vaccine responses in identical twins.

The specimen was CD8+ T cells sorted from blood. The chain carries TRBV10-3 and TRBJ2-2; TRBD1 might be the D (5 bases). The TCR sequence derives from a woman younger than 35 in good health. For the CDR3, the DNA is TGTGCCATCAACCCGGACACGAACACCGGGGAGCTGTTTTTT. Translating gives CAINPDTNTGELFF.